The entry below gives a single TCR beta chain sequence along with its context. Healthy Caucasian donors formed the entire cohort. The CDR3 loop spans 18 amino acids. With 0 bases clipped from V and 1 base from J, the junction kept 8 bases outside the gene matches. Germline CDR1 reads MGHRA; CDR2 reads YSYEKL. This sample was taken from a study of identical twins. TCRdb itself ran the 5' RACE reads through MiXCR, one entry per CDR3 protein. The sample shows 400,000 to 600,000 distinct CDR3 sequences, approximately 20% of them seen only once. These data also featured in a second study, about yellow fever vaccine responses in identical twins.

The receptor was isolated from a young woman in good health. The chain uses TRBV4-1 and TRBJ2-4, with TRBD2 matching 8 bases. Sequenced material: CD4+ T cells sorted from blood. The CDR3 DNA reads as TGCGCCAGCAGCCAAGACCCGGGGGGGATCCTCGCCAAAAACATTCAGTACTTC. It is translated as CASSQDPGGILAKNIQYF.